One and the same sample provided the 19 T cell receptor beta chains below, sequenced in a study of blood T cells in healthy people across ages. Using a J-beta primer mix together with a sample-barcoded 5' primer, a second PCR was run for roughly 6 to 12 cycles. Each CDR3 protein gets one entry after TCRdb re-called the 5' RACE reads with MiXCR. Of over a million distinct CDR3 sequences listed, 40% to 50% are singletons. Material for sequencing was blood. Receptors originate from a woman aged 18-30 years in good health.

The sample holds a few counts of this clonotype. J is TRBJ2-6 and V is TRBV29-1; 8 positions agree with TRBD1. Looked up from germline, CDR1 is SQVTM and CDR2 is ANQGSEA. The CDR3 extends over 14 amino acids. With V trimmed by 7 bases and J by 3 bases, 5 bases remained unmatched. The CDR3 DNA sequence: TGCAGCGCCCAGGGGGCGCGTGGGGCCAACGTCCTGACTTTC. Translated: CSAQGARGANVLTF.

This chain connects TRBV20-1 to TRBJ2-1; TRBD2 aligns across 8 bases. The CDR3 contains 15 residues. The junction had 7 bases not matched to a gene; V was cut back by 1 base and J by 5 bases. Germline V gene data show CDR1 as DFQATT and CDR2 as SNEGSKA (reference sequence). CDR3 sequence (DNA): TGCAGTGCTAGAGGCGGTCTAGCGGGTCACAATGAGCAGTTCTTC. Translating it yields CSARGGLAGHNEQFF.

This clonotype was seen a few times. The rearrangement uses TRBV5-1 and TRBJ1-1; TRBD1 aligns across 9 bases. Trimming took 3 bases from V and 2 from J; bases not matched to a gene: 11. Looked up from germline, CDR1 is SGHRS and CDR2 is YFSETQ. The CDR3 consists of 17 residues. This chain's CDR3 is CASSSVPGQGINTEAFF. The CDR3, as DNA: TGCGCCAGCAGCTCAGTCCCGGGACAGGGAATAAACACTGAAGCTTTCTTT. Based on the CDR3 plus reference TRBV5-1 and TRBJ1-1, the full variable domain is KAGVTQTPRYLIKTRGQQVTLSCSPISGHRSVSWYQQTPGQGLQFLFEYFSETQRNKGNFPGRFSGRQFSNSRSEMNVSTLELGDSALYLCASSSVPGQGINTEAFFGQGTRLTVV.

The chain uses TRBV10-1 and TRBJ1-2; TRBD1 aligns across 7 bases. This CDR3 region has 14 residues. Germline trimming cut 3 bases from V and 6 bases from J; bases unmatched to any gene: 7. Germline CDR1 WNHNN, CDR2 SYGVQD (reference sequence). The CDR3 region is CASSDRDSLHGYTF. CDR3 in DNA: TGCGCCAGCAGTGACAGGGACAGTCTCCATGGCTACACCTTC.

The CDR3 bases are TGTGCCAGCTCACGACAGGGACCCCTCACAGATACGCAGTATTTT. Amino acid sequence: CASSRQGPLTDTQYF. The chain couples TRBV18 to TRBJ2-3, with TRBD1 identical over 7 bases. The trim removed 4 bases at V and 2 bases at J, leaving 6 bases unmatched. This CDR3 comprises 15 residues. CDR1 KGHSH and CDR2 LQKENI come from the germline V gene. Full variable domain (remainder filled in from reference TRBV18 and TRBJ2-3): NAGVMQNPRHLVRRRGQEARLRCSPMKGHSHVYWYRQLPEEGLKFMVYLQKENIIDESGMPKERFSAEFPKEGPSILRIQQVVRGDSAAYFCASSRQGPLTDTQYFGPGTRLTVL.

The V gene is TRBV28, the J gene TRBJ2-7; perhaps TRBD1 as D (5 bases). V was clipped by 2 bases and J by 0 bases, with 8 bases between them. The length of the CDR3 is 14 residues. Germline values: CDR1 MDHEN, CDR2 SYDVKM. The DNA for the CDR3 is TGTGCCAGCAGTTTACCAGGGAACTCCTACGAGCAGTACTTC. This codes for CASSLPGNSYEQYF. Using reference TRBV28 and TRBJ2-7 for the parts outside the CDR3, the full variable domain is DVKVTQSSRYLVKRTGEKVFLECVQDMDHENMFWYRQDPGLGLRLIYFSYDVKMKEKGDIPEGYSVSREKKERFSLILESASTNQTSMYLCASSLPGNSYEQYFGPGTRLTVT.

The V gene is TRBV12-3 or TRBV12-4, the J gene TRBJ2-3, with D hard to call. The germline V and J ends were trimmed by 3 bases and 2 bases, with 9 bases remaining between them. This CDR3 comprises 14 residues. The CDR3 region is CASSFVGNTDTQYF. DNA of the CDR3: TGTGCCAGCAGTTTCGTGGGGAACACAGATACGCAGTATTTT.

V and J are TRBV28 and TRBJ1-1; no reliable D call. V lost 3 bases and J 6 bases, leaving 5 bases between the germline ends. Germline loops: CDR1 MDHEN, CDR2 SYDVKM. This CDR3 has 11 residues. CDR3 bases: TGTGCCAGCAGTTTCGCCTCTGAAGCTTTCTTT. Its translation: CASSFASEAFF.

The chain is built from TRBV30 and TRBJ1-1, with D perhaps matching TRBD1 (5 bases). The CDR3 extends over 13 amino acids. CDR1 is GTSNPN, CDR2 SVGIG, per germline (reference sequence). Trimming cost V 5 bases and J 0 bases, with 10 bases left between them. This CDR3 reads CAWERQLNTEAFF. The CDR3 nucleotides read TGTGCCTGGGAGAGACAGCTGAACACTGAAGCTTTCTTT.

This clonotype was observed a few times. The genes are TRBV4-1 and TRBJ2-2, with TRBD2 identical over 15 bases. This CDR3 comprises 19 residues. Unmatched junction bases numbered 8, after V lost 0 bases and J lost 6 bases. Per the germline V gene, CDR1 is MGHRA and CDR2 is YSYEKL. CDR3 region: CASSQDPGLAGGASGELFF. CDR3 sequence (DNA): TGCGCCAGCAGCCAAGACCCAGGACTAGCGGGGGGGGCATCCGGGGAGCTGTTTTTT.

V gene TRBV3-1 combines with J gene TRBJ2-1; 13 nucleotides match TRBD2. Germline V CDR1 and CDR2: LGHDT, YNNKEL (reference sequence). Trimming at V came to 1 base and at J to 7 bases, leaving 4 bases not matched to a gene. This CDR3 is built from 16 residues. The CDR3 nucleotides are TGTGCCAGCAGCCAAGTAGGGACTAGCGGGACGAATGAGCAGTTCTTC. Its translation: CASSQVGTSGTNEQFF.

This clonotype was observed a handful of times. This chain connects TRBV12-5 to TRBJ1-2; D gene unclear. The V and J ends lost 3 bases and 8 bases respectively, with 16 bases between them. Germline V gene data show CDR1 as LGHNT and CDR2 as FRNRAP. CDR3 length equals 14 residues. The CDR3 bases are TGTGCTAGTGGTTTCCGAGGACCGACGGGGGGCTACACCTTC. Its translation: CASGFRGPTGGYTF. Together with reference TRBV12-5 and TRBJ1-2, the CDR3 gives the full variable domain: DARVTQTPRHKVTEMGQEVTMRCQPILGHNTVFWYRQTMMQGLELLAYFRNRAPLDDSGMPKDRFSAEMPDATLATLKIQPSEPRDSAVYFCASGFRGPTGGYTFGSGTRLTVV.

This chain connects TRBV18 to TRBJ1-6, with 9 bases aligning to TRBD1. V dropped 10 bases and J dropped 7; count of bases not matched to a gene: 8. CDR1 and CDR2 from the germline V gene are KGHSH and LQKENI. This CDR3 comprises 14 residues. The CDR3 sequence is CATSGQGGNSPLHF. CDR3 bases: TGTGCCACCTCGGGACAGGGAGGAAATTCACCCCTCCACTTT.

The V and J genes are TRBV10-3 and TRBJ1-1, with a tentative D call TRBD1 (5 bases). V was trimmed by 3 bases and J by 1 base, leaving 18 bases between them. The CDR3 has 17 amino acids. Germline-derived CDR1 and CDR2 are ENHRY and SYGVKD. The CDR3 DNA is TGTGCCATCAGTGATTGGGGGGGAGGTTCGGGGAACACTGAAGCTTTCTTT. Residues: CAISDWGGGSGNTEAFF.

This clonotype occurred a few times. The V gene is TRBV27, the J gene TRBJ2-3; D call uncertain. Germline V gene sequence: CDR1 MNHEY, CDR2 SMNVEV (reference sequence). The CDR3 runs to 14 residues. V lost 6 bases to trimming and J lost 6 bases, with 16 bases between them. The CDR3 DNA follows: TGTGCCAGCAGGACAACCTTCTTGGGGGATACGCAGTATTTT. As protein: CASRTTFLGDTQYF.

This sequence joins TRBV10-3 and TRBJ1-1, with D possibly TRBD1 on 5 matching bases. This CDR3 has 13 amino acids. CDR1 ENHRY and CDR2 SYGVKD come from the germline V gene. Trimming shortened V by 6 bases and J by 1 base, and 9 bases separated the two germline ends. The CDR3: CAIREGPNTEAFF. Here the CDR3 DNA reads TGTGCCATCAGGGAGGGGCCGAACACTGAAGCTTTCTTT.

This CDR3 reads CSAGTGFSYEQYF. The CDR3 DNA sequence: TGCAGTGCTGGGACCGGGTTCTCCTACGAGCAGTACTTC. The chain uses TRBV20-1 and TRBJ2-7; the D gene could be TRBD1 or TRBD2 (5 bases each). V was pared by 5 bases and J by 0 bases, with 11 bases between. The CDR3 length is 13 residues. The V gene's germline CDR1 is DFQATT and CDR2 SNEGSKA (reference sequence).

The V call is TRBV2, the J call TRBJ1-5; D not resolved. V was clipped by 4 bases and J by 6 bases, with 13 bases between them. This CDR3 has 14 amino acids. Germline V lookup: CDR1 SNHLY, CDR2 FYNNEI. The CDR3 spells CASSGTDDGQPQHF. In DNA form, the CDR3 reads TGTGCCAGCAGTGGAACAGACGATGGTCAGCCCCAGCATTTT.

In its sample, this clonotype was seen a few times. This chain joins TRBV7-2 and TRBJ1-2, with a tentative D call TRBD1 (6 bases). The V end was cut by 2 bases, the J end by 8 bases, with 15 bases between. This CDR3 comprises 14 residues. CDR1 SGHTA and CDR2 FQGNSA come from the germline V gene. The chain's CDR3 is CASSLSPGAGGYTF. DNA of the CDR3: TGTGCCAGCAGCTTATCGCCGGGGGCGGGGGGCTACACCTTC.